The entry below describes one TCR beta chain. The entry originates in a study of T cell changes during pregnancy in multiple sclerosis. Generated by immunoSEQ multiplex PCR, the TCRdb table keeps only in-frame clones and is missing some. Of about 36,000 clones listed, 92% are singletons. The TCR was taken from a female donor with multiple sclerosis, enrolled in a pregnancy study. The sample was CD4+ T cells from peripheral blood mononuclear cells, taken after pregnancy.

CDR3 protein: CASSHRTGGRGEQYF. CDR3 DNA: TGTGCCAGCAGCCACCGGACAGGGGGCAGGGGCGAGCAGTACTTC. The chain carries TRBV14 and TRBJ2-7; 11 nucleotides align to TRBD1. This CDR3 is built from 15 residues. In germline, CDR1 is SGHDN, CDR2 FVKESK. Trimming at V came to 3 bases and at J to 6 bases, leaving 7 bases not matched to a gene.